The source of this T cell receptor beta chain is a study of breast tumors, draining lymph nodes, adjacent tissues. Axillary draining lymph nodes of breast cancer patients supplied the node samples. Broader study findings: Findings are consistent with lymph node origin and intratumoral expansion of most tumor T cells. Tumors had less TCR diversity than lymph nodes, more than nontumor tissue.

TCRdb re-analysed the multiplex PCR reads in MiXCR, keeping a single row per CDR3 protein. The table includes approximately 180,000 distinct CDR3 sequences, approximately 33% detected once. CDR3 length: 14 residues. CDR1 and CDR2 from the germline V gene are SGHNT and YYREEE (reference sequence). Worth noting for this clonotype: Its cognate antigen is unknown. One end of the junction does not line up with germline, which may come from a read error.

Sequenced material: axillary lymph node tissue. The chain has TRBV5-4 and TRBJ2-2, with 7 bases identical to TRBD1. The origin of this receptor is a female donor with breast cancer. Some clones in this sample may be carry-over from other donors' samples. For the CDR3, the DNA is TGTGCCAGCAGCCAGGACAGGTGGCAAGGGGAGCTGTTTTTC. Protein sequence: CASSQDRWQGELFF. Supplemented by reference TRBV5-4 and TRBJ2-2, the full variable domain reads ETGVTQSPTHLIKTRGQQVTLRCSSQSGHNTVSWYQQALGQGPQFIFQYYREEENGRGNFPPRFSGLQFPNYSSELNVNALELDDSALYLCASSQDRWQGELFFGEGSRLTVL.